What follows is one T cell receptor (beta chain) and its context. The data derive from a study of blood T cell repertoires in COVID-19. This CDR3 has 15 residues. Trimming took 2 bases from V and 5 from J; bases not matched to a gene: 6. Germline lookup yields CDR1 SGHRS and CDR2 YFSETQ. Libraries were prepared by immunoSEQ multiplex PCR; TCRdb keeps only in-frame clonotypes and omits some of them. The sample carries 87,000 or so clones, around 86% recorded once. The specimen sequenced was peripheral blood. This TCR was recovered from a woman at least 80 years old with active or convalescent COVID-19. This chain joins TRBV5-1 and TRBJ2-5; 10 bases match TRBD2. The CDR3 spells CASSLSSSGSETQYF. The CDR3, as DNA: TGCGCCAGCAGCTTATCGTCTAGCGGGAGTGAGACCCAGTACTTC.